The sequence of this T cell receptor (beta chain) was determined in a study of blood T cell repertoires in COVID-19. Across the study: There were acute and convalescent COVID-19 samples, and they came from the United States, Italy and Spain. T cells, B-cell-depleted T cells, or PBMCs provided the cDNA or gDNA that served as material.

Produced via immunoSEQ multiplex PCR; TCRdb's table is partial and in-frame only. The sample lists about 170,000 clones; approximately 87% were seen once. This CDR3 has 13 amino acids. Germline loops: CDR1 KGHDR, CDR2 SFDVKD. V dropped 8 bases and J dropped 5 bases, with 12 bases sitting between them. Sequencing used peripheral blood. The receptor comes from a young man with active or convalescent COVID-19. This chain links TRBV24-1 with TRBJ2-1; D might be TRBD2 (5 bases). CDR3 DNA: TGTGCCACCACCCCAGGAGGTCACAATGAGCAGTTCTTC. This encodes CATTPGGHNEQFF.